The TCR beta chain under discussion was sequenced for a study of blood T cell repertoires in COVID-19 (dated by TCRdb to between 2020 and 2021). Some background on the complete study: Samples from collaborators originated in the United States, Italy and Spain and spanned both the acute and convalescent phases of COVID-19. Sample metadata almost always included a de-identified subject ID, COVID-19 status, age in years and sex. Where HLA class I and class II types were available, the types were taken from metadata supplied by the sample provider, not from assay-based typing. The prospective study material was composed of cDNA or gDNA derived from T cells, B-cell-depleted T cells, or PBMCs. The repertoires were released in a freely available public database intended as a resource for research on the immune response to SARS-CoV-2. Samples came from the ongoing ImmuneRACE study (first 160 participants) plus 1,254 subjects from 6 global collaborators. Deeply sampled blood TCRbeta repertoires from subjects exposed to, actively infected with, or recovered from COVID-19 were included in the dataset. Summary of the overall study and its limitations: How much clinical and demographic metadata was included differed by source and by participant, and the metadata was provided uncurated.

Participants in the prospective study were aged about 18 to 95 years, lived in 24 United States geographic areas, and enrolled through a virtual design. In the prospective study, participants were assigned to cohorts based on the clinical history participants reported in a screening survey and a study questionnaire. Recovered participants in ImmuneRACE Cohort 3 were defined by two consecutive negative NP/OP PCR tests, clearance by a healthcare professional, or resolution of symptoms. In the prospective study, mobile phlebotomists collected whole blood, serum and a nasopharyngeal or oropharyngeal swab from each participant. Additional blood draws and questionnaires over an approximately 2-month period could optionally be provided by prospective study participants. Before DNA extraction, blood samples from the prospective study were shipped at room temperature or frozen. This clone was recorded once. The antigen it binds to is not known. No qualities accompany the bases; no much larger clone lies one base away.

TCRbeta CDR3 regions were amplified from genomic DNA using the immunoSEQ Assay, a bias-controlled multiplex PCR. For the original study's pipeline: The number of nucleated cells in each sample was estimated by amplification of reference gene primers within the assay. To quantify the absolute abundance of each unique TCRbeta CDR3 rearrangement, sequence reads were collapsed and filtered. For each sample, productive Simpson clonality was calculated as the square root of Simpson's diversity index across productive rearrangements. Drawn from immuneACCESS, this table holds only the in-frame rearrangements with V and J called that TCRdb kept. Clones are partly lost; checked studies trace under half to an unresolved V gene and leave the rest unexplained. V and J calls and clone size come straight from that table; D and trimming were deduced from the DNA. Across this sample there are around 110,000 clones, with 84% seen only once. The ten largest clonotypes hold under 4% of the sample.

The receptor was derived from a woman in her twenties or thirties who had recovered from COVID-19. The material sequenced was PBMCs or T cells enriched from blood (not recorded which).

The DNA sequence is given as TGTGCCAGCAGCTCCGGTCTGTCTCAGCCCCAGCATTTT. Translated, it reads CASSSGLSQPQHF. Recombination linked TRBV12-3 or TRBV12-4 to TRBJ1-5, with the D gene call left open. From the cysteine through the phenylalanine, the CDR3 covers 13 amino acids. Only the CDR3 DNA stays, 39 bases, in frame from base 1. Deletion took 6 bases off V and 6 bases off J, with a span of 12 bases between the germline ends.